The 9 T cell receptor beta chains below all came from one sample that was sequenced in a study of persistence of HIV-infected CD4 T cells. This was the immunoSEQ version 4 assay in survey mode. Assay used: immunoSEQ multiplex PCR; TCRdb lists only in-frame clones, some missing. This table has around 39,000 clones, more than 70% appearing once. Cells were stimulated nonspecifically with anti-CD3/anti-CD28 magnetic beads. CD4+ T cells upregulating both CD40 ligand and CD69 were sorted as responding cells. Antigens of these TCRs are unknown. The sequenced sample was CD4+ T cells sorted from PBMCs after roughly 18-hour stimulation, obtained from a patient who received antiretroviral therapy. The receptor set was obtained from an adult man with HIV who was CMV-seropositive.

The V and J genes are TRBV21-1 and TRBJ1-3. TRBV21-1 is given as a pseudogene. This CDR3 is 22 amino acids long. The CDR3 sequence is CASSKGPLRGRVGLCSGNTIYF. CDR3 bases: TGTGCCAGCAGCAAAGGGCCACTGCGGGGACGGGTAGGTCTCTGCTCTGGAAACACCATATATTTT.

The chain links TRBV5-1 to TRBJ2-6; 8 bases line up with TRBD1. The junction had 6 bases not matched to a gene; V was cut back by 4 bases and J by 0 bases. CDR1 is SGHRS and CDR2 is YFSETQ in the germline V gene. The CDR3 is 17 amino acids. CDR3 DNA sequence: TGCGCCAGCAGCGGAGGGACAGGTTACTCTGGGGCCAACGTCCTGACTTTC. Its protein is CASSGGTGYSGANVLTF.

The chain recombines TRBV2 with TRBJ1-6; D is ambiguous. Trimming shortened V by 1 base and J by 0 bases, and 10 bases separated the two germline ends. The CDR3 runs to 17 residues. Germline assignment: CDR1 SNHLY and CDR2 FYNNEI. The CDR3 is CASSEVVGSSYNSPLHF. The DNA of the CDR3 is TGTGCCAGCAGTGAAGTGGTCGGAAGCTCCTATAATTCACCCCTCCACTTT.

The chain combines TRBV6-2 or TRBV6-3 with TRBJ2-7, with D possibly being TRBD2 (6 bases). Germline assignment: CDR1 MNHEY and CDR2 SVGEGT. The CDR3 contains 17 residues. Trimming stripped 5 bases from V and 7 bases from J, with 27 bases between. CDR3 sequence reads: CASSPLRSGRQSGEQYF. The CDR3 bases are TGTGCCAGCAGTCCCCTGCGATCGGGGAGGCAGTCCGGAGAGCAGTACTTC.

The chain has TRBV5-5 and TRBJ2-2; D is perhaps TRBD1 or TRBD2 (5 bases each). CDR1 SGHKS and CDR2 YYEKEE come from the germline V gene (reference sequence). V was clipped by 0 bases and J by 3 bases, with 6 bases between them. The CDR3 is 14 residues long. DNA of the CDR3: TGTGCCAGCAGCTTGGGGGACGACACCGGGGAGCTGTTTTTT. Translated, it gives CASSLGDDTGELFF.

V usage is TRBV28 and J usage is TRBJ2-3, with unresolved D. This CDR3 comprises 14 residues. The germline CDR1 and CDR2 sequences are MDHEN and SYDVKM. Trimming stripped 6 bases from V and 0 bases from J, with 10 bases between. The CDR3 coding sequence is TGTGCCAGCAGCTCCAGCTCTAGCACAGATACGCAGTATTTT. This translates into CASSSSSSTDTQYF.

The chain employs TRBV6-6 and TRBJ1-5; 10 bases match TRBD1. CDR1 MNHNY and CDR2 SVGAGI come from the germline V gene (reference sequence). The CDR3 has 17 residues. The trim removed 5 bases at V and 1 base at J, leaving 8 bases unmatched. CDR3 amino acids: CASSPGQGQGSNQPQHF. As DNA, the CDR3 is TGTGCCAGCAGTCCGGGACAGGGGCAAGGGAGCAATCAGCCCCAGCATTTT.

The genes are TRBV28 and TRBJ2-3, with 9 bases that match TRBD2. The V and J ends lost 5 bases and 2 bases, in that order; junction bases with no gene match: 11. The CDR3 is made up of 17 amino acids. The germline V gene encodes CDR1 MDHEN and CDR2 SYDVKM. The CDR3 DNA sequence: TGTGCCAGCAGTCTTCCGACTAGCGGTAGCGTCACAGATACGCAGTATTTT. Its translation: CASSLPTSGSVTDTQYF.

CDR3 residues: CATSDLQTSQEQFF. The CDR3 DNA sequence: TGTGCCACCAGTGATTTACAAACTAGCCAGGAGCAGTTCTTC. The rearrangement uses TRBV24-1 and TRBJ2-1, with D perhaps matching TRBD2 (6 bases). This CDR3 spans 14 amino acids. From germline, CDR1 is KGHDR and CDR2 SFDVKD. V was pared by 1 base and J by 10 bases, with 13 bases between.